Following are 30 T cell receptor beta chains from one sample sequenced in a study of spatial heterogeneity in lung cancer. TCRdb redid the calling of the 5' RACE reads with MiXCR, one entry per CDR3 protein. The sample records approximately 9,000 distinct CDR3 sequences, 4% to 5% being singletons. The time point was: sample taken at primary tumor resection. Frozen PBMC, nontumor lung or tumor provided whole RNA, which was sequenced unsorted. Material: PBMCs, obtained at surgery. The receptors derive from a male donor with early-stage non-small cell lung cancer.

This clonotype was detected ten times or more. This beta chain lies outside the target of a library built for alpha chains; its clone size means little. This chain connects TRBV12-3 or TRBV12-4 to TRBJ2-2; weak D call: TRBD1 (6 bases). V was trimmed by 7 bases and J by 4 bases, leaving 19 bases between them. CDR3 size: 16 residues. The CDR3 sequence: CASKLGENRVTGELFF. In nucleotides, the CDR3 is TGTGCCAGCAAACTAGGGGAGAACAGGGTCACCGGGGAGCTGTTTTTT.

On this clonotype: This beta chain was picked up by a library intended for alpha chains and is off target, so its count carries little meaning. The J gene is TRBJ2-2, the V gene TRBV5-5, with 7 nucleotides matching TRBD2. This CDR3 has 14 residues. Germline loops: CDR1 SGHKS, CDR2 YYEKEE (reference sequence). J was trimmed by 5 bases and V by 7 bases; bases with no gene match: 8. Here the CDR3 reads CASRGGAGTGELFF. The CDR3 nucleotides read TGTGCCAGCCGGGGAGGGGCAGGAACCGGGGAGCTGTTTTTT.

There are many counts of this clonotype. This beta chain was picked up by a library intended for alpha chains and is off target, so its count carries little meaning. The rearrangement uses TRBV6-2 or TRBV6-3 and TRBJ1-6, with D hard to call. The germline V and J ends were trimmed by 7 bases and 9 bases, with 22 bases remaining between them. This CDR3 contains 16 residues. Germline CDR1 MNHEY, CDR2 SVGEGT. The CDR3 nucleotides are TGTGCCAGCAACGACTTAGCGGGTCCTTTGGGTTCACCCCTCCACTTT. This encodes CASNDLAGPLGSPLHF.

A remark on this clonotype: A much larger clone differs from this one at a single base, so this may be a read error. This beta chain was picked up by a library intended for alpha chains and is off target, so its count carries little meaning. This chain uses TRBV20-1 with TRBJ1-2, with 7 positions matching TRBD1. The germline CDR1 and CDR2 sequences are DFQATT and SNEGSKA (reference sequence). The CDR3 is 10 residues long. The DNA of the CDR3 is TGCATTGCAGGGGGGCTTAGCTACACCTTC. Translation: CIAGGLSYTF.

By proportion, this clonotype is medium-sized. The library was built for alpha chains, so this beta chain is an off-target read and its size means little. The genes are TRBV4-3 and TRBJ2-5; D remains unclear. Trimming removed 0 bases from V and 6 bases from J, with 5 bases in between. This CDR3 contains 12 residues. Germline V lookup: CDR1 LGHNA, CDR2 YSLEER. This chain's CDR3 is CASSQDGQTQYF. The CDR3 DNA reads TGCGCCAGCAGCCAAGACGGTCAGACCCAGTACTTC.

This clonotype is labeled medium-sized. Because this beta chain is a stray read in a library intended to capture alpha chains, its abundance should not be given much weight. The CDR3 spells CASSFIGELFF. The CDR3 DNA sequence: TGTGCCAGCAGCTTTATCGGGGAGCTGTTTTTT. V gene TRBV7-2 combines with J gene TRBJ2-2, with D unresolved. Trimming cost V 3 bases and J 7 bases, with 3 bases left between them. Germline CDR1 reads SGHTA; CDR2 reads FQGNSA. The CDR3 sequence is 11 residues long.

In its sample, this clonotype was seen many times. This beta chain is an off-target read within a library intended for alpha chains, so its frequency means little. The chain couples TRBV5-1 to TRBJ2-7; the match to TRBD1 covers 8 bases. The ends lost 3 bases at V and 0 bases at J; junction bases unmatched: 2. Germline CDR1 is SGHRS and CDR2 is YFSETQ. There are 14 residues in the CDR3. In DNA form, the CDR3 reads TGCGCCAGCAGCTACAGGGGGAGCTCCTACGAGCAGTACTTC. It encodes CASSYRGSSYEQYF.

This clonotype rates as medium-sized. For a library built for alpha chains, this beta chain is a stray read; little rests on its size. The rearrangement uses TRBV7-2 and TRBJ1-1; D is undetermined. The germline V gene encodes CDR1 SGHTA and CDR2 FQGNSA. The CDR3 has 13 residues. V lost 5 bases and J 3 bases, leaving 10 bases between the germline ends. This CDR3 reads CASSHRQYTEAFF. For the CDR3, the DNA is TGTGCCAGCAGCCATCGACAATACACTGAAGCTTTCTTT.

In its sample, this clonotype is medium-sized (0.01 to 0.1%). The library was designed around alpha chains, so this beta chain is a stray read whose abundance carries little weight. The chain links TRBV10-3 to TRBJ1-5; 10 bases fit TRBD1. Losses at the gene ends were 8 bases for V and 0 bases for J; bases not matched to a gene: 1. The CDR3 has 14 amino acids. Germline-derived CDR1 and CDR2 are ENHRY and SYGVKD. CDR3 residues: CAIGTGDSNQPQHF. Here the CDR3 DNA reads TGTGCCATCGGGACAGGGGATAGCAATCAGCCCCAGCATTTT.

This clonotype was seen ten or more times. Since it is a stray read in a library aimed at alpha chains, this beta chain has a size that is not meaningful. The chain recombines TRBV30 with TRBJ1-4, with a weak D call TRBD1 (6 bases). Germline lookup yields CDR1 GTSNPN and CDR2 SVGIG (reference sequence). V dropped 5 bases and J dropped 10 bases, with 17 bases sitting between them. CDR3 length equals 13 residues. The chain's CDR3 is CAWETGRSGKLFF. In nucleotides, the CDR3 is TGTGCCTGGGAAACAGGGCGGAGTGGAAAACTGTTTTTT.

By sample share, this clonotype is medium-sized. This beta chain was picked up by a library intended for alpha chains and is off target, so its count carries little meaning. This chain uses TRBV6-4 with TRBJ2-3; 10 bases align to TRBD1. Germline V gene lookup returns CDR1 MRHNA and CDR2 SNTAGT. This CDR3 region has 15 residues. The ends lost 3 bases at V and 4 bases at J; junction bases unmatched: 4. The DNA for the CDR3 is TGTGCCAGCAGTGAGGTGGGACAGGGGTCAGATACGCAGTATTTT. Protein: CASSEVGQGSDTQYF.

In its sample, this clonotype was seen many times. This beta chain represents an off-target read in a library built for alpha chains; its size is of limited meaning. The chain couples TRBV7-2 to TRBJ1-1, with D unclear. Trimming cost V 3 bases and J 7 bases, with 15 bases left between them. Germline lookup yields CDR1 SGHTA and CDR2 FQGNSA. The CDR3 consists of 14 residues. The CDR3 DNA sequence: TGTGCCAGCAGCTTTGGTGTAAGGCAATTTGAAGCTTTCTTT. Translated: CASSFGVRQFEAFF.

This clonotype is medium-sized. This beta chain came through as a stray read in a library set up for alpha chains, and its size says little. The rearrangement uses TRBV29-1 and TRBJ1-2, with D perhaps matching TRBD1 (6 bases). Germline lookup yields CDR1 SQVTM and CDR2 ANQGSEA. V dropped 3 bases and J dropped 5 bases, with 22 bases sitting between them. The CDR3 contains 16 residues. In DNA form, the CDR3 reads TGCAGCGTTGACCAACAGGGCGGTGGAGGGAGTTATGGCTACACCTTC. It is translated as CSVDQQGGGGSYGYTF.

This clonotype has a count of ten or more. Since the library was made to target alpha chains, this beta chain is a stray read and its abundance is not meaningful. V is TRBV7-9 and J is TRBJ2-1; TRBD2 matches 8 bases. The CDR3 runs 15 residues. V shed 3 bases and J 8 bases; nucleotides not matched to a gene: 9. Germline V gives CDR1 SEHNR, CDR2 FQNEAQ (reference sequence). The CDR3 loop reads CASSFRRGGTDEQFF. DNA for the CDR3: TGTGCCAGCAGCTTCCGACGGGGGGGCACGGATGAGCAGTTCTTC.

As to this clonotype: The library was designed around alpha chains, so this beta chain is a stray read whose abundance carries little weight. The rearrangement uses TRBV27 and TRBJ2-3; weak D call: TRBD2 (6 bases). The V gene lost 7 bases and the J gene lost 3 bases, with 14 bases spanning the gap. This CDR3 is built from 14 residues. Looked up from germline, CDR1 is MNHEY and CDR2 is SMNVEV (reference sequence). The CDR3 DNA is TGTGCCAGCAAAAACCTAGCGTATACAGATACGCAGTATTTT. Protein: CASKNLAYTDTQYF.

Concerning this clonotype: Being off target in a library aimed at alpha chains, this beta chain has a size of little meaning. The rearrangement joins TRBV7-2 to TRBJ2-2; TRBD2 might be the D (5 bases). This CDR3 spans 15 amino acids. The germline CDR1 and CDR2 sequences are SGHTA and FQGNSA. V was cut by 1 base and J by 5 bases, with 11 bases left in between. DNA for the CDR3: TGTGCCAGCAGCTTAGATCCACTAGGGACCGGGGAGCTGTTTTTT. It encodes CASSLDPLGTGELFF.

Ten or more counts support this clonotype. Since it is a stray read in a library aimed at alpha chains, this beta chain has a size that is not meaningful. The J gene is TRBJ1-5, the V gene TRBV28, with D possibly matching TRBD1 (6 bases). V dropped 10 bases and J dropped 6 bases, with 22 bases sitting between them. Germline CDR1 MDHEN, CDR2 SYDVKM. This CDR3 is built from 15 residues. The CDR3 DNA is TGTGCCAACAGGGCCGCGACAGGAGGAGGTCAGCCCCAGCATTTT. It specifies CANRAATGGGQPQHF. Combining the CDR3 with reference TRBV28 and TRBJ1-5 gives the whole variable domain DVKVTQSSRYLVKRTGEKVFLECVQDMDHENMFWYRQDPGLGLRLIYFSYDVKMKEKGDIPEGYSVSREKKERFSLILESASTNQTSMYLCANRAATGGGQPQHFGDGTRLSIL.

For this clonotype: For a library built for alpha chains, this beta chain is a stray read; little rests on its size. CDR3: CASSLGSEGTIYF. Written as DNA, the CDR3 is TGTGCCAGCAGCTTGGGGTCAGAAGGCACCATATATTTT. The V gene is TRBV5-6, the J gene TRBJ1-3; D gene unclear. The V and J ends lost 0 bases and 9 bases respectively, with 10 bases between them. This CDR3 is built from 13 residues. Germline values: CDR1 SGHDT, CDR2 YYEEEE. Full variable domain (remainder filled in from reference TRBV5-6 and TRBJ1-3): DAGVTQSPTHLIKTRGQQVTLRCSPKSGHDTVSWYQQALGQGPQFIFQYYEEEERQRGNFPDRFSGHQFPNYSSELNVNALLLGDSALYLCASSLGSEGTIYFGEGSWLTVV.

This clonotype is labeled as medium-sized. The library was built for alpha chains, so this beta chain is an off-target read and its size means little. The chain is built from TRBV9 and TRBJ2-1; D unclear. CDR3 length: 16 amino acids. From germline, CDR1 is SGDLS and CDR2 YYNGEE. Between the trimmed V and J ends, which lost 3 bases and 7 bases, there was a span of 20 bases. The chain's CDR3 is CASSANLVPAGNEQFF. The CDR3 DNA reads TGTGCCAGCAGCGCAAACTTAGTCCCCGCTGGAAATGAGCAGTTCTTC.

This clonotype occurred many times. The size of this beta chain means little, since it is a stray read in a library made for alpha chains. This chain links TRBV20-1 with TRBJ2-1; 10 nucleotides align to TRBD2. V shed 0 bases and J 3 bases; nucleotides not matched to a gene: 5. The CDR3 is 16 residues long. Germline CDR1 is DFQATT and CDR2 is SNEGSKA (reference sequence). CDR3 in amino acids: CSAREASGGLYNEQFF. The CDR3 bases are TGCAGTGCTAGAGAGGCTAGCGGGGGCCTCTACAATGAGCAGTTCTTC.

This clonotype was observed a handful of times. This beta chain represents an off-target read in a library built for alpha chains; its size is of limited meaning. J is TRBJ2-2 and V is TRBV3-1; 9 bases align to TRBD2. This CDR3 comprises 17 residues. Trimming at V came to 8 bases and at J to 1 base, leaving 11 bases not matched to a gene. The V gene's germline CDR1 is LGHDT and CDR2 YNNKEL (reference sequence). The CDR3 here is CASRSILAGRNTGELFF. CDR3 sequence (DNA): TGTGCCAGCCGCTCTATTCTAGCGGGGAGGAACACCGGGGAGCTGTTTTTT.

This clonotype was detected ten times or more. This beta chain is an off-target read within a library intended for alpha chains, so its frequency means little. V gene TRBV29-1 combines with J gene TRBJ1-1; no definite D call. Germline-derived CDR1 and CDR2 are SQVTM and ANQGSEA. The CDR3 has 13 amino acids. V lost 5 bases, J lost 3 bases, and 13 bases lay in between. In DNA form, the CDR3 reads TGCAGCGTTAAGTCGGGGATTGACACTGAAGCTTTCTTT. Residues: CSVKSGIDTEAFF.

This clonotype has a count of ten or more. The library was designed around alpha chains, so this beta chain is a stray read whose abundance carries little weight. V is TRBV6-6 and J is TRBJ1-6, with 8 bases fitting TRBD1. The length of the CDR3 is 20 residues. V lost 0 bases and J lost 0; bases outside the gene matches: 10. Germline CDR1 MNHNY, CDR2 SVGAGI (reference sequence). The CDR3 sequence is CASSYSTPRTGSSYNSPLHF. For the CDR3, the DNA is TGTGCCAGCAGTTACTCGACCCCCCGGACAGGGAGCTCCTATAATTCACCCCTCCACTTT.

This clonotype has at least ten counts. This beta chain was picked up by a library intended for alpha chains and is off target, so its count carries little meaning. The genes are TRBV12-3 or TRBV12-4 and TRBJ2-1; no definite D call. The CDR3 has 20 amino acids. V shed 5 bases and J shed 2 bases, with 28 bases lying between them. Here the CDR3 reads CASSLHIIGVRQKTYNEQFF. CDR3 DNA sequence: TGTGCCAGCAGTCTGCATATCATTGGGGTACGGCAGAAAACCTACAATGAGCAGTTCTTC.

This clonotype was observed at least ten times. A library prepared for alpha chains yielded this beta chain as an off-target read; its size is of little meaning. This chain connects TRBV29-1 to TRBJ2-4, with D perhaps TRBD2 (5 bases). Germline CDR1 SQVTM, CDR2 ANQGSEA. This CDR3 spans 12 amino acids. V lost 4 bases, J lost 7 bases, and 11 bases lay in between. Here the CDR3 DNA reads TGCAGCGTTGTCGGGGATGTGAACATTCAGTACTTC. Encoded protein: CSVVGDVNIQYF.

This clonotype is medium-sized by share. This beta chain is a stray read from a library made for alpha chains; its abundance is not meaningful. The chain employs TRBV6-6 and TRBJ2-5; D is unresolved. CDR1 MNHNY and CDR2 SVGAGI come from the germline V gene (reference sequence). This CDR3 has 13 amino acids. V was shortened by 0 bases and J by 4 bases, with 6 bases between the two germline ends. CDR3 DNA sequence: TGTGCCAGCAGTTACTCGGAAGTAGAGACCCAGTACTTC. Translated, it gives CASSYSEVETQYF.

The table lists this clonotype with a few counts. Since the library was made to target alpha chains, this beta chain is a stray read and its abundance is not meaningful. CDR3 in amino acids: CASSQGDGKQFF. The CDR3 DNA reads TGTGCCAGCAGCCAGGGGGACGGGAAGCAGTTCTTC. The chain recombines TRBV3-1 with TRBJ2-1; possibly TRBD1 or TRBD2 for D (5 bases each). Germline V gene sequence: CDR1 LGHDT, CDR2 YNNKEL (reference sequence). Deletions cut 3 bases from V and 11 bases from J, with 11 bases between. The CDR3 has 12 amino acids.

This clonotype was counted only a few times. This beta chain is a stray sequence in a library constructed for alpha chains; its clone size is not meaningful. Here the CDR3 DNA reads TGTGCCACCGGTCTACGTGAGCAGTTCTTC. Its translation: CATGLREQFF. V gene TRBV12-3 or TRBV12-4 combines with J gene TRBJ2-1, with D unclear. The CDR3 runs to 10 residues. V was shortened by 10 bases and J by 9 bases, with 10 bases between the two germline ends.

This clonotype was counted between two and nine times. This beta chain represents an off-target read in a library built for alpha chains; its size is of limited meaning. The chain has TRBV4-2 and TRBJ1-1, with D hard to call. Germline V gene data show CDR1 as LGHNA and CDR2 as YNFKEQ. The CDR3 is 14 residues long. V was trimmed by 4 bases and J by 1 base, leaving 10 bases between them. CDR3 DNA sequence: TGTGCCAGCAGCCGCATGATAGAGAACACTGAAGCTTTCTTT. Encoded protein: CASSRMIENTEAFF.

In the case of this clonotype: Found in a library prepared for alpha chains, this beta chain is an off-target read, and its abundance has little meaning. The chain links TRBV6-1 to TRBJ1-4; D uncertain. Trimming took 8 bases from V and 7 from J, leaving 17 bases between them. CDR3 length: 14 residues. Per germline, CDR1 MNHNS and CDR2 SASEGT. The CDR3 sequence: CASSTSSFSEKLFF. CDR3 DNA sequence: TGTGCCAGCTCGACCTCCAGCTTTAGTGAAAAACTGTTTTTT.